This T cell receptor beta chain derives from a study of T cells of healthy individuals. A single record per CDR3 protein comes from TCRdb applying MiXCR to the 5' RACE reads. The data show about 100,000 distinct CDR3 sequences, around 17% seen once. Trimming stripped 3 bases from V and 0 bases from J, with 10 bases between. CDR1 is SGHKS and CDR2 is YYEKEE in the germline V gene (reference sequence). The CDR3 loop spans 15 amino acids. This clonotype was recorded at least ten times. The source is a human donor in good health. The J gene is TRBJ2-1, the V gene TRBV5-5; D gene ambiguous. The CDR3 DNA follows: TGTGCCAGCAGCTCGGAACTTAACTCCTACAATGAGCAGTTCTTC. Translated: CASSSELNSYNEQFF.